This note documents a single T cell receptor (beta chain) sequence. The antigen remains unidentified. UMIs were included in TCR beta cDNA generated by 5'RACE template switching. Reanalyzing the 5' RACE reads, TCRdb keeps one entry per CDR3 protein, without DNA. The table counts 500,000 to 700,000 distinct CDR3 sequences; around 3.3% lies in the top ten. This sample is drawn from a study of T cells expressing NK-cell markers. General study results and limits: It was still unclear whether expanded NKG2C+ T cell clones were HCMV specific.

The TCR sequence derives from a man aged 18 to 30 in good health. The specimen sequenced was blood T cells: a sorted CD56 or NKG2C T cell subset, CD4+ or CD8+ T cells, or bulk PBMC T cells (not recorded which).

The CDR3 region is CASSEQGFGELFF. This rearrangement joins TRBV12-3 or TRBV12-4 to TRBJ2-2; TCRdb indicates TRBD1, and absent DNA this call remains unverified. CDR3 length: 13 amino acids.